Shown below are 5 T cell receptor beta chains from a single sample sequenced in a study of blood T cells in healthy people across ages. Combining a sample-barcoded 5' primer with a J-beta primer mix, a second PCR ran for about 6 to 11 cycles. TCRdb ran MiXCR on the 5' RACE reads and lists one entry per CDR3 protein. The sample consists of over 1,500,000 distinct CDR3 sequences, around half of them appearing once. Sequencing was done on a sample of blood. The source of these receptors is a woman between 40 and 50 years old in good health.

The chain employs TRBV20-1 and TRBJ2-1, with TRBD2 as a possible D gene (6 bases). V was shortened by 4 bases and J by 9 bases, with 22 bases between the two germline ends. The CDR3 is 15 amino acids. Per germline, CDR1 DFQATT and CDR2 SNEGSKA (reference sequence). The CDR3 sequence is CSANTGTQGRSEQFF. The CDR3, as DNA: TGCAGTGCTAATACCGGGACTCAGGGACGAAGTGAGCAGTTCTTC.

The rearrangement links TRBV6-6 to TRBJ2-7; D may be TRBD2 (5 bases). Germline values: CDR1 MNHNY, CDR2 SVGAGI (reference sequence). With 0 bases removed from V and 5 bases from J, the gap between germline ends came to 11 bases. This CDR3 region has 14 residues. The CDR3 DNA reads TGTGCCAGCAGTTACTCCCCGGGATCGAACGAGCAGTACTTC. This gives the protein CASSYSPGSNEQYF.

This clonotype was observed a handful of times. The chain employs TRBV29-1 and TRBJ1-2; no reliable D call. Germline CDR1 is SQVTM and CDR2 is ANQGSEA. V gave up 2 bases and J gave up 5 bases, with 12 bases separating them. The CDR3 contains 13 residues. The CDR3: CSVETGGTYGYTF. The CDR3 DNA reads as TGCAGCGTTGAAACGGGAGGCACTTATGGCTACACCTTC.

This clonotype appeared a few times. The J gene is TRBJ2-4, the V gene TRBV7-8; possible D gene TRBD1, 5 bases. V lost 1 base and J 0 bases, leaving 16 bases between the germline ends. The CDR3 totals 18 residues. From germline, CDR1 is SGHVS and CDR2 FQNEAQ. The CDR3 protein is CASSLEGVGALAKNIQYF. The DNA of the CDR3 is TGTGCCAGCAGCTTAGAAGGTGTAGGGGCCTTAGCCAAAAACATTCAGTACTTC.

CDR3 sequence reads: CASSQERFPETQYF. The CDR3 DNA is TGTGCCAGCAGCCAAGAACGTTTCCCGGAGACCCAGTACTTC. The chain couples TRBV3-1 to TRBJ2-5; D not certain. Trimming removed 0 bases at V and 5 bases at J, with 10 bases between. Germline-derived CDR1 and CDR2 are LGHDT and YNNKEL (reference sequence). This CDR3 comprises 14 residues.